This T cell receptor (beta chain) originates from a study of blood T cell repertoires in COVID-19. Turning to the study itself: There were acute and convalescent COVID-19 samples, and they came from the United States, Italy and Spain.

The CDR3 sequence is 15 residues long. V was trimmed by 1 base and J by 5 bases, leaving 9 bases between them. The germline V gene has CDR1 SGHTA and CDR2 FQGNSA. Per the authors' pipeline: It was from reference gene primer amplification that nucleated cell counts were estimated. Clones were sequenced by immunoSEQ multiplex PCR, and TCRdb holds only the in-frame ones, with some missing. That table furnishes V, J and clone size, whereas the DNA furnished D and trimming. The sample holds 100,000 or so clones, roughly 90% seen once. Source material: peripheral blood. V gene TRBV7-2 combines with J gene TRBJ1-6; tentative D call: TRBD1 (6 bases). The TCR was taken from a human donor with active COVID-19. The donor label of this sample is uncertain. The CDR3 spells CASSLDPGDNSPLHF. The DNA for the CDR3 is TGTGCCAGCAGCTTAGACCCAGGGGATAATTCACCCCTCCACTTT.